The clone carrying this T cell receptor (beta chain) has just one count. The data originate from a study of blood T cell repertoires in COVID-19. V lost 4 bases, J lost 3 bases, and 12 bases lay in between. CDR3 length equals 14 residues. In germline, CDR1 is LNHDA, CDR2 SQIVND (reference sequence). Assay used: immunoSEQ multiplex PCR; TCRdb lists only in-frame clones, some missing. This table holds 140,000 to 150,000 clones, 70% to 90% found once. This chain links TRBV19 with TRBJ1-1; D not resolved. What was sequenced was peripheral blood. The clonotype comes from a woman in her fifties or sixties with COVID-19, enrolled during active disease. CDR3 sequence (DNA): TGTGCCAGTAGTACGGTCGAGGGCCACACTGAAGCTTTCTTT. It codes for CASSTVEGHTEAFF.